This T cell receptor beta chain was sequenced in a study of blood T cell repertoires in COVID-19. The germline CDR1 and CDR2 sequences are MRHNA and SNTAGT. CDR3 length equals 13 residues. Trimming took 4 bases from V and 10 from J, leaving 14 bases between them. TCRdb keeps only in-frame clones here, not all; method: immunoSEQ multiplex PCR. This sample yields some 150,000 clones, of which around 89% are seen a single time; approximately 0.8% belongs to the top ten. This TCR was recovered from a woman between 18 and 29 years old who had recovered from COVID-19. The sample comprised PBMCs or T cells enriched from blood (not recorded which). The chain joins TRBV6-4 to TRBJ2-1, with D possibly matching TRBD2 (6 bases). As DNA, the CDR3 is TGTGCCAGCAGTGTGGAAGGGGCGGGGGAGCAGTTCTTC. It encodes CASSVEGAGEQFF.